This section outlines one TCR beta chain sequence together with its context. Its antigen is unknown. The ends lost 9 bases at V and 7 bases at J; junction bases unmatched: 13. Germline values: CDR1 MNHEY, CDR2 SVGAGI. The CDR3 covers 15 residues. This sample was taken from a study of cytomegalovirus exposure and HLA in healthy donors. Broader study findings: HLA-A and HLA-B allele assignments for most subjects were reportedly predicted accurately using TCR beta sequences. The availability of immune exposure information extended only to CMV serostatus.

PCR involved 60 Vbeta and 13 Jbeta primers. In the original processing: The authors later counted about 80 million unique TCR beta chains, roughly 10 million of them shared. The repertoire was sequenced with immunoSEQ multiplex PCR; TCRdb's copy has only in-frame clones and lacks some. The DNA gave D and trimming, while V, J and clone size come from that table. Here the sample spans some 110,000 clones, about four fifths being singletons. The chain joins TRBV6-5 to TRBJ1-1; the match to TRBD1 covers 11 bases. The sequence was obtained from a man aged 25 to 40 in good health and CMV-seropositive. The sequencing input was PBMCs. The CDR3 nucleotides are TGTGCCAGTCAGGGATATGGACAGGGGGCAGGTGAAGCTTTCTTT. Protein sequence: CASQGYGQGAGEAFF.